The 7 T cell receptor beta chains in this list originate from one sample, sequenced in a study of cytomegalovirus exposure and HLA in healthy donors. Both 60 Vbeta primers and 13 Jbeta primers went into the PCR. Data came from immunoSEQ multiplex PCR; TCRdb stores just in-frame clones and leaves some out. The table lists around 150,000 clones, 82% of them singletons. The material sequenced was PBMCs. These receptors all stem from a man aged 45-65 years in good health and CMV-seropositive.

The chain joins TRBV5-1 to TRBJ1-2; D is uncertain. This CDR3 spans 14 amino acids. V shed 4 bases and J shed 4 bases, with 14 bases lying between them. Looked up from germline, CDR1 is SGHRS and CDR2 is YFSETQ. The CDR3 DNA reads TGCGCCAGCAGCCTCGACACCGCCCGCTATGGCTACACCTTC. It encodes CASSLDTARYGYTF.

This chain joins TRBV28 and TRBJ1-5; 9 bases are a match to TRBD1. After removal of 2 bases from V and 8 bases from J, the junction contained 4 bases not matched to a gene. The germline CDR1 and CDR2 sequences are MDHEN and SYDVKM. The CDR3 sequence is 14 residues long. The CDR3 sequence: CASSLGGTGKPQHF. CDR3 in DNA: TGTGCCAGCAGTTTAGGAGGGACAGGGAAGCCCCAGCATTTT.

The chain has TRBV18 and TRBJ2-3; D is undetermined. CDR1 is KGHSH, CDR2 LQKENI, per germline. The CDR3 covers 15 residues. Trimming removed 2 bases at V and 2 bases at J, with 11 bases between. The CDR3 coding sequence is TGTGCCAGCTCACCAAATCAGGCCCTCACAGATACGCAGTATTTT. Its translation is CASSPNQALTDTQYF.

The chain has TRBV19 and TRBJ2-3; possible D gene TRBD2, 6 bases. CDR3 size: 17 residues. From germline, CDR1 is LNHDA and CDR2 SQIVND (reference sequence). Trimming left V 5 bases short and J 0 bases short, with 18 bases between. Here the CDR3 reads CASSALPEGTSTDTQYF. DNA for the CDR3: TGTGCCAGTAGTGCTCTGCCCGAGGGGACTAGCACAGATACGCAGTATTTT. The whole variable domain, filled in from reference TRBV19 and TRBJ2-3, reads DGGITQSPKYLFRKEGQNVTLSCEQNLNHDAMYWYRQDPGQGLRLIYYSQIVNDFQKGDIAEGYSVSREKKESFPLTVTSAQKNPTAFYLCASSALPEGTSTDTQYFGPGTRLTVL.

The V and J genes are TRBV5-4 and TRBJ1-1; no firm D call. In germline, CDR1 is SGHNT, CDR2 YYREEE (reference sequence). V gave up 8 bases and J gave up 3 bases, with 17 bases separating them. The CDR3 sequence is 14 residues long. The CDR3 loop is CASYPSRVDTEAFF. As DNA, the CDR3 is TGTGCCAGTTACCCTTCGAGGGTGGACACTGAAGCTTTCTTT.

The chain employs TRBV5-4 and TRBJ2-1; TRBD2 might be the D (6 bases). Germline CDR1 SGHNT, CDR2 YYREEE (reference sequence). Between the trimmed V and J ends, which lost 2 bases and 11 bases, there was a span of 17 bases. The CDR3 extends over 14 amino acids. This CDR3 reads CASSLWDSSSKQFF. Written as DNA, the CDR3 is TGTGCCAGCAGCTTATGGGACTCGTCCTCAAAGCAGTTCTTC.

This chain links TRBV13 with TRBJ2-5; 9 bases match TRBD2. Germline CDR1 is PRHDT and CDR2 is FYEKMQ (reference sequence). This CDR3 comprises 15 residues. The J segment lost 3 bases and the V segment lost 6 bases, leaving 8 bases of the junction unmatched. The CDR3 is CASSRGLAGEETQYF. The CDR3 coding sequence is TGTGCCAGCAGTCGCGGATTAGCGGGAGAAGAGACCCAGTACTTC.